The 16 T cell receptor beta chains listed next were all sequenced from one sample in a study of blood T cell repertoires in COVID-19. Method: immunoSEQ multiplex PCR; TCRdb's copy keeps in-frame clones and lacks some. The repertoire holds roughly 250,000 clones, with approximately 90% as singletons. Specimen: peripheral blood. The receptors stem from a man in his sixties who had recovered from COVID-19.

This clone showed up just a few times. The rearrangement joins TRBV28 to TRBJ2-7; D is possibly TRBD1 (6 bases). Trimming left V 5 bases short and J 3 bases short, with 20 bases between. There are 16 residues in the CDR3. CDR1 and CDR2 from the germline V gene are MDHEN and SYDVKM. CDR3 nucleotides: TGTGCCAGCAGTACCCCAGTCTGGACAGCAAACTACGAGCAGTACTTC. Encoded protein: CASSTPVWTANYEQYF.

This sequence joins TRBV15 and TRBJ1-4, with 7 nucleotides matching TRBD1. The ends lost 1 base at V and 5 bases at J; junction bases unmatched: 7. Germline V gene data show CDR1 as LNHNV and CDR2 as YYDKDF (reference sequence). The CDR3 has 16 amino acids. CDR3 residues: CATSRGQGLRNEKLFF. The CDR3 nucleotides are TGTGCCACCAGCAGAGGACAGGGTTTAAGAAATGAAAAACTGTTTTTT. The full variable domain, rest sourced from reference TRBV15 and TRBJ1-4, is DAMVIQNPRYQVTQFGKPVTLSCSQTLNHNVMYWYQQKSSQAPKLLFHYYDKDFNNEADTPDNFQSRRPNTSFCFLDIRSPGLGDTAMYLCATSRGQGLRNEKLFFGSGTQLSVL.

The chain employs TRBV19 and TRBJ2-3; TRBD1 might be the D (6 bases). CDR3 size: 14 residues. CDR1 LNHDA and CDR2 SQIVND come from the germline V gene (reference sequence). Trimming left V 3 bases short and J 5 bases short, with 12 bases between. The DNA of the CDR3 is TGTGCCAGTAGTATGCAGGGGCGGGTAGATACGCAGTATTTT. As protein: CASSMQGRVDTQYF.

This chain uses TRBV10-2 with TRBJ2-7; TRBD1 is a possible D gene (6 bases). This CDR3 is 14 amino acids long. CDR1 is WSHSY, CDR2 SAAADI, per germline. The ends were cut back, 4 bases at V and 6 bases at J, with 16 bases in the middle. The CDR3 nucleotides are TGCGCCAGCAGTGGATCACGGCGAGGGGGCGAGCAGTACTTC. It specifies CASSGSRRGGEQYF.

The rearrangement joins TRBV6-1 to TRBJ1-6, with a tentative D call TRBD1 (6 bases). V was pared by 1 base and J by 11 bases, with 9 bases between. The CDR3 totals 13 residues. The V gene's germline CDR1 is MNHNS and CDR2 SASEGT. The CDR3 region is CASSEVGAAPLHF. The CDR3 DNA follows: TGTGCCAGCAGTGAAGTGGGGGCGGCACCCCTCCACTTT.

This clone was seen only once. The rearrangement joins TRBV7-6 to TRBJ1-1, with 9 nucleotides matching TRBD1. Germline CDR1 SGHVS, CDR2 FNYEAQ. The CDR3 totals 12 residues. J was trimmed by 11 bases and V by 5 bases; bases with no gene match: 6. In DNA, the CDR3 is TGTGCCAGCAGCCCTAGGGGACAGGGTGCTTTCTTT. Translation: CASSPRGQGAFF. The entire variable domain, with the rest obtained from reference TRBV7-6 and TRBJ1-1, is as follows: GAGVSQSPRYKVTKRGQDVALRCDPISGHVSLYWYRQALGQGPEFLTYFNYEAQQDKSGLPNDRFSAERPEGSISTLTIQRTEQRDSAMYRCASSPRGQGAFFGQGTRLTVV.

The chain links TRBV12-5 to TRBJ2-2, with a tentative D call TRBD2 (5 bases). CDR1 and CDR2 from the germline V gene are LGHNT and FRNRAP. V lost 4 bases and J 0 bases, leaving 9 bases between the germline ends. The CDR3 covers 15 residues. The CDR3 nucleotides read TGTGCTAGTGGTTCCGGACTCGCGAACACCGGGGAGCTGTTTTTT. This codes for CASGSGLANTGELFF.

The chain combines TRBV6-5 with TRBJ1-6; 9 bases align to TRBD1. After removal of 6 bases from V and 6 bases from J, the junction contained 6 bases not matched to a gene. Germline CDR1 MNHEY, CDR2 SVGAGI. This CDR3 has 15 amino acids. The CDR3 DNA is TGTGCCAGCAGACGACAGGGGGTAGGTAATTCACCCCTCCACTTT. Translating it yields CASRRQGVGNSPLHF.

This clone was seen a handful of times. The chain joins TRBV14 to TRBJ1-2, with D perhaps TRBD1 (5 bases). Germline CDR1 reads SGHDN; CDR2 reads FVKESK. The length of the CDR3 is 14 residues. The germline V and J ends were trimmed by 3 bases and 4 bases, with 12 bases remaining between them. CDR3 DNA: TGTGCCAGCAGCCAGGCCGACAGATTCTATGGCTACACCTTC. Its protein is CASSQADRFYGYTF.

The gene calls are TRBV6-6 and TRBJ1-4; the D is unclear. V lost 7 bases and J lost 8, with 8 bases in between. Germline V gives CDR1 MNHNY, CDR2 SVGAGI (reference sequence). CDR3 length: 11 residues. The CDR3 bases are TGTGCCAGCACGCCCGGGGAAAAACTGTTTTTT. Its protein is CASTPGEKLFF.

V and J are TRBV9 and TRBJ2-3; TRBD1 might be the D (5 bases). There are 14 residues in the CDR3. With 0 bases removed from V and 1 base from J, the gap between germline ends came to 6 bases. From germline, CDR1 is SGDLS and CDR2 YYNGEE. Here the CDR3 DNA reads TGTGCCAGCAGCGTAGCGACAGGCACAGATACGCAGTATTTT. It translates to CASSVATGTDTQYF.

The rearrangement uses TRBV6-4 and TRBJ2-7; no definite D call. Between the trimmed V and J ends, which lost 4 bases and 2 bases, there was a span of 15 bases. The CDR3 spans 15 residues. From germline, CDR1 is MRHNA and CDR2 SNTAGT. The DNA of the CDR3 is TGTGCCAGCAGTGCCCTCGAGTTGCCCCCCTACGAGCAGTACTTC. As protein: CASSALELPPYEQYF.

A single count supports this clone. The chain links TRBV5-1 to TRBJ2-2, with 14 bases lining up with TRBD2. J lost 5 bases, V lost 3 bases, and 3 bases had no gene match. The germline gives CDR1 SGHRS, CDR2 YFSETQ. This CDR3 region has 16 residues. For the CDR3, the DNA is TGCGCCAGCAGCTACGGGACTAGCGGGGGTACCGGGGAGCTGTTTTTT. Its protein is CASSYGTSGGTGELFF.

The rearrangement uses TRBV25-1 and TRBJ1-6; no reliable D call. Germline V gene sequence: CDR1 MGHDK, CDR2 SYGVNS. The length of the CDR3 is 18 residues. V lost 4 bases to trimming and J lost 4 bases, with 20 bases between them. The CDR3, as DNA: TGTGCCAGCAGTGGACCCGAGTATCTCCGGAGTTATAATTCACCCCTCCACTTT. It encodes CASSGPEYLRSYNSPLHF.

The chain links TRBV30 to TRBJ1-3, with D tentatively TRBD1 (6 bases). Germline-derived CDR1 and CDR2 are GTSNPN and SVGIG (reference sequence). V was cut by 2 bases and J by 2 bases, with 13 bases left in between. The CDR3 is made up of 15 amino acids. In nucleotides, the CDR3 is TGTGCCTGGAGTTCTGGGGGGGGGCCTGGAAACACCATATATTTT. It encodes CAWSSGGGPGNTIYF.

This sequence joins TRBV7-2 and TRBJ2-2, with 8 bases identical to TRBD1. The CDR3 loop spans 15 amino acids. CDR1 SGHTA and CDR2 FQGNSA come from the germline V gene. The V and J ends lost 5 bases and 6 bases, in that order; junction bases with no gene match: 8. In DNA, the CDR3 is TGTGCCAGCAGCCTAAGACAGGGGTGGGCCGGGGAGCTGTTTTTT. The encoded protein is CASSLRQGWAGELFF. The entire variable domain, with the rest obtained from reference TRBV7-2 and TRBJ2-2, is as follows: GAGVSQSPSNKVTEKGKDVELRCDPISGHTALYWYRQSLGQGLEFLIYFQGNSAPDKSGLPSDRFSAERTGGSVSTLTIQRTQQEDSAVYLCASSLRQGWAGELFFGEGSRLTVL.